These T cell receptor beta chains were read from a single sample in a study of beta chain features in type 1 diabetes. Using immunoSEQ multiplex PCR, the repertoire was profiled, and TCRdb retains in-frame clones only, with some absent. The table shows some 360,000 clones, with around 10% occurring only once. Sample: central memory CD4+ T cells from blood. The receptors come from a man younger than 45 with type 1 diabetes. The CDR3 runs from the conserved cysteine through the conserved F or W. Each record gives: J gene, clone size, D gene, V gene, CDR3 DNA, CDR3 protein. D genes are given only for firm matches. The listing skips clone size in some rows; elsewhere it reads once, few, many or a size class.

TRBJ1-1	few	TRBD1	TRBV5-1	TGCGCCAGCAGCCGAACCGGGGACAGGGACACTGAAGCTTTCTTT	CASSRTGDRDTEAFF
TRBJ1-2	.	.	TRBV7-2	TGTGCCAGCAGCCTTAGGTCGTCGGGGGTGGCAGGGAAAGGCTACACCTTC	CASSLRSSGVAGKGYTF
TRBJ2-3	.	.	TRBV27	TGTGCCAGTGAGGGACGGGGCACAGATACGCAGTATTTT	CASEGRGTDTQYF
TRBJ2-5	.	.	TRBV29-1	TGCAGCGGGGCCTTGGCCCAAGAGACCCAGTACTTC	CSGALAQETQYF
TRBJ2-3	.	TRBD1	TRBV7-2	TGTGCCAGCAGCTTCGGACAGGGAGGTCTTACGCAGTATTTT	CASSFGQGGLTQYF
TRBJ1-2	many	TRBD1	TRBV10-3	TGTGCCATCATGGGCCCTCCCGGGGACAGGGGATCTCCTAACTATGGCTACACCTTC	CAIMGPPGDRGSPNYGYTF
TRBJ1-2	few	.	TRBV9	TGTGCCAGCAGCCTTGAAGGTAGCTATGGCTACACCTTC	CASSLEGSYGYTF
TRBJ1-5	.	.	TRBV20-1	TGCAGTGCGCTTACAGTAGGGCCCCAGCATTTT	CSALTVGPQHF
TRBJ1-1	few	.	TRBV5-1	TGCGCCAGCAGCTTAAGGGAGCAGAGCACTGAAGCTTTCTTT	CASSLREQSTEAFF
TRBJ2-5	.	.	TRBV29-1	TGCAGCGGCATCAGGGGCGCCTCCGAGACTCAAGAGACCCAGTACTTC	CSGIRGASETQETQYF
TRBJ2-5	.	TRBD1	TRBV7-2	TGTGCCAGCAGCCCCCGGACAGGACAAGAGACCCAGTACTTC	CASSPRTGQETQYF
TRBJ2-7	few	TRBD2	TRBV27	TGTGCCAGCAGTTTCCGGGGACTAGCGGGAGACTACGAGCAGTACTTC	CASSFRGLAGDYEQYF
TRBJ1-1	few	.	TRBV7-2	TGTGCCAGCAGCCCTCAGGTTGGAGGACGAGTGGCTGAAGCTTTCTTT	CASSPQVGGRVAEAFF
TRBJ2-7	once	.	TRBV30	TGTGCCCTGGTAGTCGGAGTATGGGACTACGAGCAGTACTTC	CALVVGVWDYEQYF
TRBJ1-3	few	TRBD1	TRBV5-5	TGTGCCAGCATGACATTGGGACAGGGGGCTGGAAACACCATATATTTT	CASMTLGQGAGNTIYF
TRBJ2-1	few	TRBD2	TRBV4-2	TGTGCCAGCAGCCAAGAGAGGACTAGCGGCTACAATGAGCAGTTCTTC	CASSQERTSGYNEQFF
TRBJ2-5	.	TRBD1	TRBV6-1	TGTGCCAGCACCACGACAGGGTCCAGCCAAGAGACCCAGTACTTC	CASTTTGSSQETQYF
TRBJ1-1	few	.	TRBV29-1	TGCAGCGTTGAAGCTCTCCGGAACACTGAAGCTTTCTTT	CSVEALRNTEAFF
TRBJ1-5	few	.	TRBV27	TGTGCCAGCAGTCCGAGGGACAACAACAGGACAGGCAATCAGCCCCAGCATTTT	CASSPRDNNRTGNQPQHF
TRBJ2-7	.	TRBD2	TRBV11-2	TGTGCCAGCAGCTCGAGGGAGGGCCGGTACGAGCAGTACTTC	CASSSREGRYEQYF
TRBJ2-5	.	TRBD1	TRBV10-3	TGTGCCAGCAGCCCAAGGACAGGGGGAAATCAAGAGACCCAGTACTTC	CASSPRTGGNQETQYF
TRBJ2-7	few	.	TRBV5-4	TGTGCCAGCAGCTTGGAAGACTACGAGCAGTACTTC	CASSLEDYEQYF
TRBJ1-1	few	TRBD1	TRBV18	TGTGCCAGCTCACCGGGACAGGGTGGGACTGAAGCTTTCTTT	CASSPGQGGTEAFF
TRBJ2-2	.	TRBD2	TRBV4-2	TGTGCCAGCAGCCAGGCGACTAGCCCCGGGGAGCTGTTTTTT	CASSQATSPGELFF
TRBJ2-2	.	TRBD2	TRBV10-3	TGTGCCATCAGCAGCCTAGCGGGATGGAACACCGGGGAGCTGTTTTTT	CAISSLAGWNTGELFF
TRBJ1-3	few	.	TRBV6-1	TGTGCCAGCACGGGGCAGGGAGACACCATATATTTT	CASTGQGDTIYF
TRBJ1-4	.	.	TRBV2	TGTGCCACCTCTCGTTTAGGGAACGAAAAACTGTTTTTT	CATSRLGNEKLFF
TRBJ1-2	few	TRBD1	TRBV5-1	TGCGCCAGCAGCTTGGATGGACAGGGGATTGGCTACACCTTC	CASSLDGQGIGYTF
TRBJ2-7	.	TRBD1	TRBV10-2	TGCGCCAGCAGTGGGGGACAGAAGTACGAGCAGTACTTC	CASSGGQKYEQYF
TRBJ2-1	few	.	TRBV11-1	TGTGCCAGCAGCTTAACCCAGGGACTGTACAATGAGCAGTTCTTC	CASSLTQGLYNEQFF
TRBJ1-2	many	.	TRBV7-6	TGTGCCAGCAGCTTAGGATGGGGCTATGGCTACACCTTC	CASSLGWGYGYTF
TRBJ1-4	few	.	TRBV30	TGTGCCTGGAGTCGGGACTATGCAACTAATGAAAAACTGTTTTTT	CAWSRDYATNEKLFF
TRBJ2-7	few	TRBD2	TRBV5-1	TGCGCCAGCAGCTTGGCGTCCCCTACTAGCGACGAGCAGTACTTC	CASSLASPTSDEQYF
TRBJ2-5	few	.	TRBV10-3	TGTGCCATCAGTGAAACAGGGTCGGGGGAGACCCAGTACTTC	CAISETGSGETQYF
TRBJ2-7	few	.	TRBV7-9	TGTGCCAGCAGCCGATCGGGCTCCTACGAGCAGTACTTC	CASSRSGSYEQYF
TRBJ1-4	few	.	TRBV15	TGTGCCACCAGCAGAGATAGGGGGAGGAGGGAAAAACTGTTTTTT	CATSRDRGRREKLFF
TRBJ2-5	.	TRBD2	TRBV7-8	TGTGCCAGCAGCTTTATAGCGGGCCGTCAAGAGACCCAGTACTTC	CASSFIAGRQETQYF
TRBJ2-5	.	.	TRBV6-6	TGTGCCAGCGGGCGGACAGAGACCCAGTACTTC	CASGRTETQYF
TRBJ2-7	.	TRBD1	TRBV7-9	TGTGCCAGCAGCTTCGGACAGGCTAGCTCCTACGAGCAGTACTTC	CASSFGQASSYEQYF
TRBJ1-1	few	.	TRBV7-2	TGTGCCAGCAGCTTGAGCATGAACACTGAAGCTTTCTTT	CASSLSMNTEAFF
TRBJ1-5	many	.	TRBV28	TGTGCCAGCAGTTTTCGTTGGGCCAATCAGCCCCAGCATTTT	CASSFRWANQPQHF
TRBJ1-2	.	TRBD1	TRBV28	TGTGCCAGCAGCTTAAATTCCGGGGACAGCTATGGCTACACCTTC	CASSLNSGDSYGYTF